The sequence of this T cell receptor (beta chain) was determined in a study of blood T cell repertoires in COVID-19. For the study at large: From the United States, Italy and Spain came samples of acute and convalescent COVID-19. The analysed material was cDNA or gDNA that came from T cells, B-cell-depleted T cells, or PBMCs.

Unmatched junction bases numbered 8, after V lost 5 bases and J lost 7 bases. This CDR3 is built from 15 residues. Germline V gene lookup returns CDR1 SEHNR and CDR2 FQNEAQ (reference sequence). Under the authors' procedure: Using reference gene primer amplification, nucleated cell counts were estimated. This table comes from immunoSEQ multiplex PCR, and its TCRdb copy is limited to in-frame clones, with some not included. V and J calls and clone size are given by that table; D and trimming were obtained from the DNA. In the table there are fewer than 250,000 clones, approximately 83% of which are singletons.

Input material: peripheral blood. This TCR derives from a human donor in a cohort sampled during active COVID-19. The chain joins TRBV7-9 to TRBJ1-6; 7 nucleotides line up with TRBD1. In DNA, the CDR3 is TGTGCCAGCAGCGCCCAGACAGGGATAAATTCACCCCTCCACTTT. This gives the protein CASSAQTGINSPLHF. The full variable domain, completed using reference TRBV7-9 and TRBJ1-6, is DTGVSQNPRHKITKRGQNVTFRCDPISEHNRLYWYRQTLGQGPEFLTYFQNEAQLEKSRLLSDRFSAERPKGSFSTLEIQRTEQGDSAMYLCASSAQTGINSPLHFGNGTRLTVT.